A selection of T cell receptor beta chains follows, all from one sample in a study of CD8 T cells in Susac syndrome. TCRdb ran MiXCR on the immunoSEQ multiplex PCR reads and lists one entry per CDR3 protein. The sample holds approximately 160,000 distinct CDR3 sequences, about 91% seen once. Sequencing input: CD4+ T cells from PBMCs. The source of these receptors is a human donor in good health. Each CDR3 is given with its conserved first and last residue. A D gene is named only where the DNA matches it firmly. Some rows mark clone size as missing; the rest say once, few, many or name a class of expanded clone.

d_gene	v_gene	abundance	j_gene	CDR3aa	CDR3nt
TRBD1	TRBV18	once	TRBJ2-3	CASSPLIGTGASTDTQYF	TGTGCCAGCTCACCACTGATTGGGACAGGAGCAAGCACAGATACGCAGTATTTT
-	TRBV7-2	-	TRBJ2-7	CASSSDRAEKRAEQYF	TGTGCCAGCAGCAGCGACAGAGCGGAGAAGCGGGCCGAGCAGTACTTC
-	TRBV24-1	-	TRBJ2-2	CATSVSGPAKPGELFF	TGTGCCACCAGTGTATCGGGGCCTGCAAAGCCCGGGGAGCTGTTTTTT
-	TRBV6-5	-	TRBJ2-2	CASSYSMGGPNTGELFF	TGTGCCAGCAGTTACTCGATGGGGGGCCCGAACACCGGGGAGCTGTTTTTT
-	TRBV20-1	-	TRBJ2-5	CSVLMEGSGETQYF	TGCAGTGTTCTGATGGAGGGTTCGGGAGAGACCCAGTACTTC
TRBD1	TRBV5-6	few	TRBJ2-5	CASSLGGPGGQETQYF	TGTGCCAGCAGCTTGGGGGGCCCAGGGGGCCAAGAGACCCAGTACTTC
-	TRBV5-1	once	TRBJ2-7	CASSSEMGVEQYF	TGCGCCAGCAGCTCCGAGATGGGGGTCGAGCAGTACTTC
-	TRBV3-1	once	TRBJ1-1	CASSHGTRDTFF	TGTGCCAGCAGCCATGGGACTAGAGATACTTTCTTT
TRBD1	TRBV6-2/TRBV6-3	-	TRBJ2-3	CASSSPQGAGTDTQYF	TGTGCCAGCAGTTCACCTCAGGGGGCCGGCACAGATACGCAGTATTTT
TRBD1	TRBV7-3	-	TRBJ2-7	CASSAPGQGSYEQYF	TGTGCCAGCAGCGCCCCGGGACAGGGATCCTACGAGCAGTACTTC
-	TRBV20-1	-	TRBJ1-5	CSASRPDGGNQPQHF	TGCAGTGCTAGCCGCCCGGACGGGGGCAATCAGCCCCAGCATTTT
TRBD1	TRBV5-6	-	TRBJ2-3	CASSSAGGADTQYF	TGTGCCAGCAGCTCCGCAGGGGGCGCAGATACGCAGTATTTT
-	TRBV15	-	TRBJ1-3	CATSTPGPEAPGNTIYF	TGTGCCACCAGCACCCCCGGCCCTGAGGCGCCAGGAAACACCATATATTTT
-	TRBV23-1	-	TRBJ1-2	CASNGTNYGYTF	TGCGCCAGCAACGGGACAAACTATGGCTACACCTTC
-	TRBV30	-	TRBJ2-3	CAWREGPALTDTQYF	TGTGCCTGGAGAGAGGGGCCAGCCCTCACAGATACGCAGTATTTT
-	TRBV6-1	-	TRBJ1-5	CASSPPQGLGPNQPQHF	TGTGCCAGCAGTCCCCCCCAGGGATTGGGCCCCAATCAGCCCCAGCATTTT
TRBD1	TRBV18	-	TRBJ2-2	CASSPTGDTGELFF	TGTGCCAGCTCACCGACAGGGGACACCGGGGAGCTGTTTTTT
-	TRBV4-3	-	TRBJ1-6	CASSQVGRNSPLHF	TGCGCCAGCAGCCAAGTTGGTAGGAATTCACCCCTCCACTTT
TRBD1	TRBV2	-	TRBJ1-2	CASGGTESFNYGYTF	TGTGCCAGCGGCGGGACAGAAAGCTTTAACTATGGCTACACCTTC
TRBD2	TRBV5-1	-	TRBJ2-1	CASRSGLAGGSDEQFF	TGCGCCAGCAGATCCGGACTAGCGGGAGGTAGCGATGAGCAGTTCTTC
-	TRBV12-3/TRBV12-4	-	TRBJ1-4	CASTPRGAEKLFF	TGTGCCAGCACCCCCCGGGGAGCTGAAAAACTGTTTTTT
TRBD2	TRBV20-1	-	TRBJ2-3	CRPREGFNTQYF	TGCAGGCCGCGGGAGGGCTTTAACACGCAGTATTTT
TRBD1	TRBV29-1	-	TRBJ1-1	CSVVGTGGTEAFF	TGCAGCGTTGTCGGGACAGGGGGAACTGAAGCTTTCTTT
-	TRBV7-2	-	TRBJ2-5	CASSLEGTAQYF	TGTGCCAGCAGCTTAGAGGGAACGGCCCAGTACTTC
-	TRBV5-1	-	TRBJ2-3	CASSLESPAQYF	TGCGCCAGCAGCTTGGAATCTCCCGCGCAGTATTTT
TRBD1	TRBV9	-	TRBJ2-7	CASSVGQGRYEQYF	TGTGCCAGCAGCGTGGGACAGGGGCGCTACGAGCAGTACTTC
TRBD1	TRBV24-1	-	TRBJ2-2	CATAGGGTGELFF	TGTGCCACGGCAGGGGGTGGCACCGGGGAGCTGTTTTTT
-	TRBV20-1	-	TRBJ2-1	CSASTTGSYNEQFF	TGCAGTGCTAGCACCACGGGCTCCTACAATGAGCAGTTCTTC
TRBD2	TRBV6-5	-	TRBJ2-1	CASSYTSGSYNEQFF	TGTGCCAGCAGTTATACTAGCGGGTCTTACAATGAGCAGTTCTTC
-	TRBV6-1	few	TRBJ1-5	CASSSGNQPQHF	TGTGCCAGCAGTTCTGGGAATCAGCCCCAGCATTTT
TRBD1	TRBV5-1	-	TRBJ2-7	CASGTRTGGNEQYF	TGCGCCAGCGGCACGAGGACAGGGGGCAACGAGCAGTACTTC
-	TRBV10-3	-	TRBJ1-2	CAISDQDGYTF	TGTGCCATCAGTGATCAGGATGGCTACACCTTC
-	TRBV28	-	TRBJ1-5	CASTEAGANQPQHF	TGTGCCAGCACCGAGGCGGGGGCCAATCAGCCCCAGCATTTT
-	TRBV6-6	-	TRBJ2-5	CASSYSEGETQYF	TGTGCCAGCAGTTACTCCGAGGGAGAGACCCAGTACTTC
-	TRBV29-1	-	TRBJ1-5	CSVGEGTSSNQPQHF	TGCAGCGTTGGGGAAGGGACAAGTAGCAATCAGCCCCAGCATTTT
-	TRBV3-1	-	TRBJ2-7	CASSPNDGRYEQYF	TGTGCCAGCAGCCCGAACGACGGACGCTACGAGCAGTACTTC
TRBD1	TRBV2	-	TRBJ2-7	CASSERSGGLSEQYF	TGTGCCAGCAGTGAAAGGTCAGGGGGCCTCTCCGAGCAGTACTTC
-	TRBV29-1	-	TRBJ2-1	CSVPQTESSYNEQFF	TGCAGCGTCCCACAGACGGAGAGCTCCTACAATGAGCAGTTCTTC
-	TRBV7-2	once	TRBJ2-2	CASSLRRPPGELFF	TGTGCCAGCAGCTTAAGGAGGCCGCCCGGGGAGCTGTTTTTT
-	TRBV27	-	TRBJ2-7	CASRRGSSYEQYF	TGTGCCAGCAGGCGGGGAAGCTCCTACGAGCAGTACTTC
TRBD1	TRBV12-3/TRBV12-4	-	TRBJ2-7	CASGWGQGPYEQYF	TGTGCCAGCGGTTGGGGACAGGGACCTTACGAGCAGTACTTC
TRBD1	TRBV27	-	TRBJ1-1	CASSRGQGHTEAFF	TGTGCCAGCAGCAGGGGACAGGGGCACACTGAAGCTTTCTTT